The T cell receptor beta chain under discussion was sequenced for a study of response to subunit inactivated influenza vaccine. Study-wide results and limits: Authors suggested each seasonal flu vaccination may recruit only limited numbers of new T cells.

The CDR3 contains 15 residues. Germline V gene lookup returns CDR1 DFQATT and CDR2 SNEGSKA (reference sequence). V dropped 2 bases and J dropped 2; count of bases not matched to a gene: 3. A few counts support this clonotype. Antigen: not known. TCRdb reprocessed the RT-PCR reads via MiXCR and lists one record per CDR3 protein. The sample includes more than 450,000 distinct CDR3 sequences, 7.5% to 8.5% of them seen just once. This receptor was obtained from a man between 50 and 75 years old who received an inactivated influenza vaccine. The sequenced sample was PBMCs from blood, obtained around 25 months after vaccination. The gene calls are TRBV20-1 and TRBJ2-1; 10 bases agree with TRBD2. The CDR3 nucleotides are TGCAGTGCTAGATGGACTAGCGGCCCCTACAATGAGCAGTTCTTC. It is translated as CSARWTSGPYNEQFF.